The text below deals with one T cell receptor beta chain. Its cognate antigen is unknown. Repertoires were generated with immunoSEQ multiplex PCR, while TCRdb's copy carries only in-frame clones and drops some. Of almost 20,000 clones listed, roughly 80% are singletons. This entry is derived from a study of somatic mutations in cytotoxic T cells in rheumatoid arthritis. Findings of the study overall: Patients with a largest CD8+ clone exceeding 20% of CD8+ cells numbered 8 of 65.

V lost 0 bases and J 6 bases, leaving 12 bases between the germline ends. The CDR3 length is 15 residues. CDR1 and CDR2 from the germline V gene are MNHNY and SVGAGI (reference sequence). Both CD4+ and CD8+ cells were separated through positive magnetic bead selection, and their purity was verified using flow cytometry. The rearrangement joins TRBV6-6 to TRBJ1-5, with a possible D match to TRBD1 (6 bases). Input material: CD8+ T cells sorted from blood. The receptor was isolated from a woman aged 45-65 years in good health. The DNA of the CDR3 is TGTGCCAGCAGTTACTCGCAGGGGACAAGTCAGCCCCAGCATTTT. Its protein is CASSYSQGTSQPQHF.